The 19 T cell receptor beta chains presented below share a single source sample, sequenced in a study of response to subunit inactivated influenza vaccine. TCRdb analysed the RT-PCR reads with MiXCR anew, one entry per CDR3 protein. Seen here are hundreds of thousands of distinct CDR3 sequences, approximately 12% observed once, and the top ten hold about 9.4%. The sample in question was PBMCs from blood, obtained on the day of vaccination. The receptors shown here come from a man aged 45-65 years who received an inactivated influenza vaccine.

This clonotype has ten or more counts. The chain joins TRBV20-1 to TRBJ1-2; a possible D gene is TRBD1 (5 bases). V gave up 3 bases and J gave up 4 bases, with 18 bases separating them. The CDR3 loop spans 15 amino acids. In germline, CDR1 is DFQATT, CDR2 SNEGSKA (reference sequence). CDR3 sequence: CSASSFGDSAYGYTF. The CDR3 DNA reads TGCAGTGCTAGCTCCTTTGGGGACTCGGCCTATGGCTACACCTTC.

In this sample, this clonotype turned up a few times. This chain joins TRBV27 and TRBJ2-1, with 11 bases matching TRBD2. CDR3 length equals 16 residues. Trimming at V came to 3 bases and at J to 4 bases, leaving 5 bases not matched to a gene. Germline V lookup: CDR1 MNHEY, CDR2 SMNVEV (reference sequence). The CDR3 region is CASSFGGTSGYNEQFF. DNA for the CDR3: TGTGCCAGCAGTTTTGGTGGGACTAGCGGATACAATGAGCAGTTCTTC.

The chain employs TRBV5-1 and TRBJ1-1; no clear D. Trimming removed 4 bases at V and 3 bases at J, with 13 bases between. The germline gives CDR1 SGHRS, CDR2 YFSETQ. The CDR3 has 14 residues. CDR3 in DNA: TGCGCCAGCAGCCCAGGTAGGCCCTACACTGAAGCTTTCTTT. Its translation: CASSPGRPYTEAFF.

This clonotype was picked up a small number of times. CDR3 bases: TGCAGTGCTAGAGACCTTGACAGGGGGGTCTACGAGCAGTACTTC. It specifies CSARDLDRGVYEQYF. The V call is TRBV20-1, the J call TRBJ2-7; 9 bases agree with TRBD1. The V gene end was trimmed by 0 bases and the J gene end by 3 bases; junction bases not matched to a gene: 6. The CDR3 length is 15 residues. Germline V lookup: CDR1 DFQATT, CDR2 SNEGSKA (reference sequence).

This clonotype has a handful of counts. CDR3 DNA: TGTGCCAGCAGTAAACGACCACTGTTACCAGATGGCTACACCTTC. Residues: CASSKRPLLPDGYTF. The gene calls are TRBV6-2 or TRBV6-3 and TRBJ1-2, with D unclear. Per germline, CDR1 MNHEY and CDR2 SVGEGT. V was clipped by 5 bases and J by 6 bases, with 19 bases between them. CDR3 length: 15 residues.

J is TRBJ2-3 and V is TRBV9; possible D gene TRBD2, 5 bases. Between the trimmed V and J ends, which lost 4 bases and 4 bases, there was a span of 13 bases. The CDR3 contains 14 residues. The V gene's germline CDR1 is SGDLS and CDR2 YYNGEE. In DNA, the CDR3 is TGTGCCAGCAGCCGAGCGGCGACGGCAGATACGCAGTATTTT. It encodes CASSRAATADTQYF.

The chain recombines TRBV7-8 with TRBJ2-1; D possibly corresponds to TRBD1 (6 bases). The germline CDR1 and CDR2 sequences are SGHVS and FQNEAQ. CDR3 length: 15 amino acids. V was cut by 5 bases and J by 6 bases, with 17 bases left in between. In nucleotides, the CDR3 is TGTGCCAGCAGCCCGCCCGGGACAATGCGCAATGAGCAGTTCTTC. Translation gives CASSPPGTMRNEQFF. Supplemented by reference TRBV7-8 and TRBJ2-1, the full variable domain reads GAGVSQSPRYKVAKRGQDVALRCDPISGHVSLFWYQQALGQGPEFLTYFQNEAQLDKSGLPSDRFFAERPEGSVSTLKIQRTQQEDSAVYLCASSPPGTMRNEQFFGPGTRLTVL.

In DNA, the CDR3 is TGTGCCAGCAGCGGGACAGGCAGGGCTACCGGGGAGCTGTTTTTT. Translated, it gives CASSGTGRATGELFF. The V call is TRBV11-3, the J call TRBJ2-2; TRBD1 matches at 8 bases. CDR3 size: 15 residues. Germline assignment: CDR1 SGHNT and CDR2 YENEEA. The V and J ends lost 5 bases and 5 bases, in that order; junction bases with no gene match: 7. The full variable domain, with the rest looked up from reference TRBV11-3 and TRBJ2-2, is EAGVVQSPRYKIIEKKQPVAFWCNPISGHNTLYWYLQNLGQGPELLIRYENEEAVDDSQLPKDRFSAERLKGVDSTLKIQPAELGDSAVYLCASSGTGRATGELFFGEGSRLTVL.

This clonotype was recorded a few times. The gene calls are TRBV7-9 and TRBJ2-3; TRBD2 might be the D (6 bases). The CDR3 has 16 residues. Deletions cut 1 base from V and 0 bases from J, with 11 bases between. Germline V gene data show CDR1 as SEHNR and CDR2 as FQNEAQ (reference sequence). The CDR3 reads CASSLVGGASTDTQYF. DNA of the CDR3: TGTGCCAGCAGCTTAGTGGGCGGGGCGAGCACAGATACGCAGTATTTT.

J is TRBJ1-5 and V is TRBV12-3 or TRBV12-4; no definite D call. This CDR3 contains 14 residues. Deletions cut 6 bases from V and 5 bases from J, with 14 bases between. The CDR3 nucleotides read TGTGCCAGCAGGGCGGTGGGTTGGGATCAGCCCCAGCATTTT. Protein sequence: CASRAVGWDQPQHF.

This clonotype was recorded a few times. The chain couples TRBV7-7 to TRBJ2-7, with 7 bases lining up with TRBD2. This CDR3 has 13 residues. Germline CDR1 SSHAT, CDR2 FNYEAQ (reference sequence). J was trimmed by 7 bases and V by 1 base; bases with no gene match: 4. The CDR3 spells CASSLGAGREQYF. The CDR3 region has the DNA TGTGCCAGCAGCTTAGGAGCGGGAAGAGAGCAGTACTTC.

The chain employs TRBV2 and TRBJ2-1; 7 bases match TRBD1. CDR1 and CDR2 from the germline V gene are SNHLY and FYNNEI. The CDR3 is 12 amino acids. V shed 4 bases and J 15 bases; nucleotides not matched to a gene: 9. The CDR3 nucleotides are TGTGCCAGCAGTGTGGGAGACAGGGCTAGGTTCTTC. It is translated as CASSVGDRARFF. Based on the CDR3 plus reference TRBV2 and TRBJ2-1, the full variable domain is EPEVTQTPSHQVTQMGQEVILRCVPISNHLYFYWYRQILGQKVEFLVSFYNNEISEKSEIFDDQFSVERPDGSNFTLKIRSTKLEDSAMYFCASSVGDRARFFGPGTRLTVL.

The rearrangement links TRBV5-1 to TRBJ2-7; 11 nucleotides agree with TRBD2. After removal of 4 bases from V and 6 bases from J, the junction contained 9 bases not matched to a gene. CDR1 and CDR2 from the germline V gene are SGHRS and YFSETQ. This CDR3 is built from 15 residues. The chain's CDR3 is CASSVTSGNRGEQYF. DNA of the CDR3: TGCGCCAGCAGCGTGACTAGCGGGAACCGAGGCGAGCAGTACTTC.

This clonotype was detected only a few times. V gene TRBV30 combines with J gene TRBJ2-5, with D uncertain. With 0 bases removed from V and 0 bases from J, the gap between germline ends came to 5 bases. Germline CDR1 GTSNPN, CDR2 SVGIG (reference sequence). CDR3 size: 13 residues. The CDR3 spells CAWSVVYQETQYF. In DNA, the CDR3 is TGTGCCTGGAGTGTAGTGTACCAAGAGACCCAGTACTTC.

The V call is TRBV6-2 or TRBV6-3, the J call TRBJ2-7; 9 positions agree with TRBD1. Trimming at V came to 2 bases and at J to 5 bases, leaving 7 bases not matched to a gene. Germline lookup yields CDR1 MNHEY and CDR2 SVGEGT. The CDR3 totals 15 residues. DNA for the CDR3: TGTGCCAGCAGTTACATAGGGACAGGGATGGACGAGCAGTACTTC. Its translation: CASSYIGTGMDEQYF.

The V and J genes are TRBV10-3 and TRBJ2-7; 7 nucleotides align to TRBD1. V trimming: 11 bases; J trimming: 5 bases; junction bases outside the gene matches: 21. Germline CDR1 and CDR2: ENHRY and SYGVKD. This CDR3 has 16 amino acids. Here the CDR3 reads CASSPGGTGVGDEQYF. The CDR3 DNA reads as TGTGCCTCTTCACCAGGGGGTACGGGCGTGGGCGACGAGCAGTACTTC.

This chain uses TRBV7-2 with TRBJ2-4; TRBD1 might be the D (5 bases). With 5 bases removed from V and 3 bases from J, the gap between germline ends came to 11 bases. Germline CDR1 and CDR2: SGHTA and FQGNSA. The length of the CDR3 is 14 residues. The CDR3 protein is CASSPTQGKNIQYF. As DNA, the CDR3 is TGTGCCAGCAGCCCGACGCAGGGCAAAAACATTCAGTACTTC.

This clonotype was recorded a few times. For the CDR3, the DNA is TGTGCCAGCAGTTTTGGGCTAGGAGATTACGAGCAGTACTTC. It specifies CASSFGLGDYEQYF. The gene calls are TRBV28 and TRBJ2-7; D is unclear. V lost 3 bases and J lost 4, with 13 bases in between. CDR3 length equals 14 residues. In germline, CDR1 is MDHEN, CDR2 SYDVKM. Combining the CDR3 with reference TRBV28 and TRBJ2-7 gives the whole variable domain DVKVTQSSRYLVKRTGEKVFLECVQDMDHENMFWYRQDPGLGLRLIYFSYDVKMKEKGDIPEGYSVSREKKERFSLILESASTNQTSMYLCASSFGLGDYEQYFGPGTRLTVT.

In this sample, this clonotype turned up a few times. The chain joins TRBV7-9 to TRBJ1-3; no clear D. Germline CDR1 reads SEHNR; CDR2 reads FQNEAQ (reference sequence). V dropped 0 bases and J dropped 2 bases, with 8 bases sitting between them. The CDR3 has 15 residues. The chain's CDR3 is CASSLAFQPGNTIYF. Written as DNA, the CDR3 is TGTGCCAGCAGCTTAGCGTTTCAGCCTGGAAACACCATATATTTT. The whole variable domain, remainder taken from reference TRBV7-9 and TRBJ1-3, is DTGVSQNPRHKITKRGQNVTFRCDPISEHNRLYWYRQTLGQGPEFLTYFQNEAQLEKSRLLSDRFSAERPKGSFSTLEIQRTEQGDSAMYLCASSLAFQPGNTIYFGEGSWLTVV.